This record covers a single TCR beta chain. In the original workflow: Amplification from reference gene primers served as the basis for estimated nucleated cell counts. TCRdb's copy holds only in-frame clones and misses some; the assay was immunoSEQ multiplex PCR. Clonal size and the V and J genes are those of that table, whereas D and trimming came from the DNA. Seen here are 200,000 to 250,000 clones, about 83% observed once, and the top ten hold just under 7.5%. This record belongs to a study of blood T cell repertoires in COVID-19. Study-level background: Spain, Italy and the United States supplied samples that represented acute and convalescent COVID-19. From T cells, B-cell-depleted T cells, or PBMCs came the material, which was cDNA or gDNA.

CDR1 and CDR2 from the germline V gene are SGHRS and YFSETQ. The length of the CDR3 is 13 residues. V lost 4 bases, J lost 6 bases, and 14 bases lay in between. This chain connects TRBV5-1 to TRBJ2-7; a weak D match, TRBD2 (5 bases). This clonotype was sampled from a woman aged 45-65 years with acute or convalescent COVID-19. The specimen sequenced was peripheral blood. The CDR3 sequence is CASSEGGLREQYF. CDR3 DNA: TGCGCCAGCAGCGAGGGTGGGCTTCGCGAGCAGTACTTC.